Listed below are T cell receptor beta chains from one sample, sequenced in a study of shared clonotypes between healthy human individuals. This table comes from immunoSEQ multiplex PCR, and its TCRdb copy is limited to in-frame clones, with some not included. The sample carries 2 million to 2.5 million clones, less than 95% recorded once. Sequencing was done on a sample of naive CD4+ T cells from PBMCs. These receptors originate from a man between 18 and 35 years old in good health. Some clones in this sample may be carry-over from other donors' samples. The CDR3 runs from the conserved cysteine through the conserved F or W. The order of the fields is J gene, clone size, D gene, V gene, CDR3 protein, CDR3 DNA. D genes are given only for firm matches. Only part of the rows carry a size: once, few, many, or a class if the clone is expanded.

TRBJ2-7 . . TRBV19 CASSITGLPYEQYF TGTGCCAGTAGTATCACAGGACTGCCCTACGAGCAGTACTTC
TRBJ2-3 . . TRBV7-2 CASSPGTRTDTQYF TGTGCCAGCAGCCCGGGGACGCGCACAGATACGCAGTATTTT
TRBJ2-7 . TRBD2 TRBV10-3 CAISESRGSGAYEQYF TGTGCCATCAGTGAGTCTCGGGGTAGCGGGGCCTACGAGCAGTACTTC
TRBJ2-7 . . TRBV18 CASSPTRTGTVTYEQYF TGTGCCAGCTCACCCACCAGAACCGGGACGGTGACCTACGAGCAGTACTTC
TRBJ2-7 . TRBD1 TRBV6-5 CASSPHRGSYEQYF TGTGCCAGCAGTCCTCACAGGGGCTCCTACGAGCAGTACTTC
TRBJ2-7 . TRBD2 TRBV11-2 CASSLGLAGYEQYF TGTGCCAGCAGCCTGGGCCTAGCGGGCTACGAGCAGTACTTC
TRBJ2-3 . TRBD2 TRBV19 CASSSSILAGYTDTQYF TGTGCCAGTAGTTCGTCTATACTAGCGGGCTACACAGATACGCAGTATTTT
TRBJ2-3 . TRBD2 TRBV19 CASRRPSGTDRGTQYF TGTGCCAGTAGGCGCCCCAGCGGGACCGATCGTGGTACGCAGTATTTT
TRBJ2-1 . TRBD2 TRBV29-1 CSVGTSNYNEQFF TGCAGCGTGGGGACTAGCAATTACAATGAGCAGTTCTTC
TRBJ1-1 few TRBD1 TRBV9 CASSVTGGTEAFF TGTGCCAGCAGCGTGACAGGGGGCACTGAAGCTTTCTTT
TRBJ1-2 . . TRBV30 CASLGAHYGYTF TGTGCCTCCCTGGGGGCTCACTATGGCTACACCTTC
TRBJ2-5 . . TRBV29-1 CSVAEARGGETQYF TGCAGCGTTGCAGAGGCTAGGGGCGGTGAGACCCAGTACTTC
TRBJ1-5 . . TRBV28 CASRPRLSANQPQHF TGTGCCAGCAGGCCGCGTTTGAGCGCCAATCAGCCCCAGCATTTT
TRBJ2-7 . TRBD2 TRBV10-2 CASSEASGFSYEQYF TGCGCCAGCAGTGAGGCTAGCGGGTTCTCCTACGAGCAGTACTTC
TRBJ2-1 . TRBD2 TRBV9 CASSEGGGEQFF TGTGCCAGCAGCGAGGGCGGGGGTGAGCAGTTCTTC
TRBJ1-4 . TRBD1 TRBV7-2 CASSPGTGAPNEKLFF TGTGCCAGCAGCCCCGGGACAGGGGCACCTAATGAAAAACTGTTTTTT
TRBJ2-1 . . TRBV6-5 CASSYQGSSYNEQFF TGTGCCAGCAGCTATCAGGGGAGCTCCTACAATGAGCAGTTCTTC
TRBJ2-7 . . TRBV4-1 CASSQVRDSLSYEQYF TGCGCCAGCAGCCAGGTCCGGGACTCTCTCTCCTACGAGCAGTACTTC
TRBJ2-3 . . TRBV7-2 CASSPPQGGSTDTQYF TGTGCCAGCAGCCCCCCCCAGGGGGGTAGCACAGATACGCAGTATTTT
TRBJ2-7 . . TRBV18 CASSTPGLLPNEQYF TGTGCCAGCTCAACACCGGGACTTCTTCCCAACGAGCAGTACTTC
TRBJ2-2 . . TRBV7-8 CASSFPGESTGELFF TGTGCCAGCAGCTTCCCGGGGGAGAGCACCGGGGAGCTGTTTTTT
TRBJ2-1 . TRBD2 TRBV4-1 CASSHGAGGPVEQFF TGCGCCAGCAGCCACGGGGCGGGAGGGCCAGTTGAGCAGTTCTTC